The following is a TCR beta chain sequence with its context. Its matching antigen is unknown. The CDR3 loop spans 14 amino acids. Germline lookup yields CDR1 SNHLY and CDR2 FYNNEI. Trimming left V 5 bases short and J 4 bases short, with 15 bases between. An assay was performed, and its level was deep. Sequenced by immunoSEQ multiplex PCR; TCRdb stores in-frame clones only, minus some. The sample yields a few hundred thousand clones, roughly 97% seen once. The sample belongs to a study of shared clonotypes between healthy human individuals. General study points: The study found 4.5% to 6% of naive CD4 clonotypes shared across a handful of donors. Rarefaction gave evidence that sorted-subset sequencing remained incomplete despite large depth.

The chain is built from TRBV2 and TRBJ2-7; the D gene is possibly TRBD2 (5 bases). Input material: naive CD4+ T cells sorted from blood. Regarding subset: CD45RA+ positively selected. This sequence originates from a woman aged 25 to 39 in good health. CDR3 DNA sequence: TGTGCCAGCAGTTTTCCGGCAAGGGAGTACGAGCAGTACTTC. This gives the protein CASSFPAREYEQYF.